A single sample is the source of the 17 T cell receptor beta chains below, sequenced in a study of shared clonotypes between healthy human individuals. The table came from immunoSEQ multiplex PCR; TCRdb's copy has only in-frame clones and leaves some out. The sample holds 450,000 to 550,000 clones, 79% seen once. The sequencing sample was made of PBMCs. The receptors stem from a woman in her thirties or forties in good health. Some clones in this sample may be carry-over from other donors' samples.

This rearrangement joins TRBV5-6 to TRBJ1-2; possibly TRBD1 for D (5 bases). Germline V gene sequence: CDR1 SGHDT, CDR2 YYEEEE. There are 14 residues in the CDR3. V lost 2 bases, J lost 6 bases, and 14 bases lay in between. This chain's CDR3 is CASSLLEQGHGYTF. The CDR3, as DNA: TGTGCCAGCAGCTTACTAGAGCAGGGCCATGGCTACACCTTC.

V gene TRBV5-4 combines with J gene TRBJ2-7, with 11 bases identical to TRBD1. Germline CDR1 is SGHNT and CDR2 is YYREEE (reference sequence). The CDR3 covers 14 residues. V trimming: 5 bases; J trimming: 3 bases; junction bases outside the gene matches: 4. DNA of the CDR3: TGTGCCAGCAGAAGCGGGACAGGGGGCTACGAGCAGTACTTC. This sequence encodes CASRSGTGGYEQYF.

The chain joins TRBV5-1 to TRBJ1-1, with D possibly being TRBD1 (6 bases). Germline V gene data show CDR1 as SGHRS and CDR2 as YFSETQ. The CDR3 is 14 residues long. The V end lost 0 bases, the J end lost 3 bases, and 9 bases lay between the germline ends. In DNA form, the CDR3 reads TGCGCCAGCAGCTTGGTAGGGGGAGACACTGAAGCTTTCTTT. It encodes CASSLVGGDTEAFF.

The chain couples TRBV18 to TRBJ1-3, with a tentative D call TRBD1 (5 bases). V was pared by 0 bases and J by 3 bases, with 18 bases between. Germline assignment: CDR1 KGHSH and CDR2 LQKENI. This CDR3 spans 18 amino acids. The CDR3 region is CASSPPGSMRGSGNTIYF. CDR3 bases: TGTGCCAGCTCACCACCGGGGAGCATGAGGGGCAGTGGAAACACCATATATTTT.

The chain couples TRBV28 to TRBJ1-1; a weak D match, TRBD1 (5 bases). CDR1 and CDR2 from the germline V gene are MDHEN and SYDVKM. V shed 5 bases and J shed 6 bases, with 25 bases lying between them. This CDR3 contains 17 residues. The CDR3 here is CASSPWNPGTFGAEAFF. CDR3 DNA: TGTGCCAGCAGTCCTTGGAACCCCGGGACCTTCGGCGCTGAAGCTTTCTTT.

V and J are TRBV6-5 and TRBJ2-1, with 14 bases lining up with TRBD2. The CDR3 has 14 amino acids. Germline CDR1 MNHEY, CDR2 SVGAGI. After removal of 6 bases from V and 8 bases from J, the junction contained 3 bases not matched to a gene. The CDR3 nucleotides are TGTGCCAGCAGAGGGACTAGCGGGAGCTATGAGCAGTTCTTC. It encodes CASRGTSGSYEQFF.

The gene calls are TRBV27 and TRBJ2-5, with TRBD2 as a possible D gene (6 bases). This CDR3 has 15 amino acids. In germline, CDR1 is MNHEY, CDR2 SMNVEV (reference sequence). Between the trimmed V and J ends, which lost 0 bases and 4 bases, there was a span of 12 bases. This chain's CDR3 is CASSLSGGKGETQYF. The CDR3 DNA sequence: TGTGCCAGCAGTTTATCGGGGGGAAAGGGAGAGACCCAGTACTTC.

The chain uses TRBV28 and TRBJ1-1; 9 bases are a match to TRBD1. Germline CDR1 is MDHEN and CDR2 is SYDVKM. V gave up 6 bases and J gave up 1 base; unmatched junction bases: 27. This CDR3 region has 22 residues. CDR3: CASSPGADFWGQGGSGNTEAFF. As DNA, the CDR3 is TGTGCCAGCAGCCCAGGAGCGGACTTCTGGGGACAGGGTGGCTCTGGGAACACTGAAGCTTTCTTT.

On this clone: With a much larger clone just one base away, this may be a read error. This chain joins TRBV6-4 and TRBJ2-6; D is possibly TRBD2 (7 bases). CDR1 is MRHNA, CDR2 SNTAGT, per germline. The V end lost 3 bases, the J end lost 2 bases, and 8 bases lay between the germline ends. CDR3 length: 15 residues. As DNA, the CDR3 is TGTGCCAGCAGTGAAGGGGGGGCTGGGGCCAACGTCCTGACTTTC. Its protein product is CASSEGGAGANVLTF.

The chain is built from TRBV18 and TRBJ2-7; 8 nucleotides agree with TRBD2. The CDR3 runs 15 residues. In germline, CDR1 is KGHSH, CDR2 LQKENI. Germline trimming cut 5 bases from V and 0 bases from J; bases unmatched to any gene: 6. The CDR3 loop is CASSSSGGSSYEQYF. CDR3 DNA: TGTGCCAGCTCATCCAGCGGGGGAAGCTCCTACGAGCAGTACTTC.

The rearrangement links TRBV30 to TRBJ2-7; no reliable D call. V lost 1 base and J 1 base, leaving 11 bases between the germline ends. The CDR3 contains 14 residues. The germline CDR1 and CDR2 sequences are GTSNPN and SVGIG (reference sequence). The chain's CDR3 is CAWSAQPDSYEQYF. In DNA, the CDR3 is TGTGCCTGGAGTGCCCAACCCGATTCCTACGAGCAGTACTTC. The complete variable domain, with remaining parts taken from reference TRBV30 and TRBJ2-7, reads SQTIHQWPATLVQPVGSPLSLECTVEGTSNPNLYWYRQAAGRGLQLLFYSVGIGQISSEVPQNLSASRPQDRQFILSSKKLLLSDSGFYLCAWSAQPDSYEQYFGPGTRLTVT.

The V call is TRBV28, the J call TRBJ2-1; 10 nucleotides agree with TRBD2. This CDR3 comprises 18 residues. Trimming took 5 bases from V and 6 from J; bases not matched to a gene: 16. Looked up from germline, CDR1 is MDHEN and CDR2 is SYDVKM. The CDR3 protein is CASSRSGLAKKRGNEQFF. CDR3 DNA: TGTGCCAGCAGTCGCTCGGGACTAGCGAAGAAACGGGGCAATGAGCAGTTCTTC.

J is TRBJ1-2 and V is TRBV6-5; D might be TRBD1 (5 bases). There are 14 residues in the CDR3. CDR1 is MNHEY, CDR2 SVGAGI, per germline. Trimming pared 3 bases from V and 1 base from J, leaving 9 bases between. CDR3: CASSYGTHNYGYTF. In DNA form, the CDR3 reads TGTGCCAGCAGTTATGGGACGCATAACTATGGCTACACCTTC.

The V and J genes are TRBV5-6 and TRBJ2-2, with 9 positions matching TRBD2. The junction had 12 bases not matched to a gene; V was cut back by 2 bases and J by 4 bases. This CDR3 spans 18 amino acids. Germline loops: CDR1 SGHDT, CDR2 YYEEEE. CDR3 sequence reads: CASSLPVGSGGSTGELFF. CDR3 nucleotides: TGTGCCAGCAGCTTACCCGTGGGTAGCGGGGGAAGCACCGGGGAGCTGTTTTTT.

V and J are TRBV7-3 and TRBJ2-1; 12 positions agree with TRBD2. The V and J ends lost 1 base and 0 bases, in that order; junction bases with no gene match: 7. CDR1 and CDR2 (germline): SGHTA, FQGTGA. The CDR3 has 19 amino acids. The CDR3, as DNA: TGTGCCAGCAGCTTAATCGCCGGACTAGCGGGAAACTCCTACAATGAGCAGTTCTTC. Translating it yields CASSLIAGLAGNSYNEQFF.

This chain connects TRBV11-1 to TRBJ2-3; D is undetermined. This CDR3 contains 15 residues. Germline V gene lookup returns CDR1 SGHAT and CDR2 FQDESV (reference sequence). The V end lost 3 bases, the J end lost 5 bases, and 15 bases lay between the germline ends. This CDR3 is CASSFRTGHVDTQYF. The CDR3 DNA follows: TGTGCCAGCAGCTTTAGAACCGGCCACGTAGATACGCAGTATTTT.

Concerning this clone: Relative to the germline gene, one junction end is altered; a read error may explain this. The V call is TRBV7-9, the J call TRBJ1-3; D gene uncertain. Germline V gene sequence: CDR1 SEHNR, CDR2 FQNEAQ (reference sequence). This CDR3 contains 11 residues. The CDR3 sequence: CASSSGRAEAF. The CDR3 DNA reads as TGTGCCAGCAGCTCCGGCCGGGCCGAGGCTTTT.